A selection of T cell receptor beta chains follows, all from one sample in a study of blood T cell repertoires in COVID-19. Some clones are missing from TCRdb's copy, which holds only in-frame ones; the method was immunoSEQ multiplex PCR. The sample contains 240,000 or so clones, about 90% of which appear only once. Specimen: PBMCs or T cells enriched from blood (not recorded which). These receptors were obtained from a woman aged 40-49 years with acute COVID-19. Each CDR3 is given with its conserved first and last residue. Each record gives: J gene, clone size, V gene, D gene, CDR3 protein, CDR3 DNA. D genes are given only for firm matches. Size values are once, few and many counts, or a class for expanded clones, and some rows have none.

TRBJ2-1	.	TRBV9	TRBD1	CASSITAGGEQFF	TGTGCCAGCAGCATCACTGCAGGGGGTGAGCAGTTCTTC
TRBJ1-4	.	TRBV19	.	CASTQTGRDEKLFF	TGTGCCAGTACCCAGACAGGAAGAGATGAAAAACTGTTTTTT
TRBJ2-7	.	TRBV29-1	TRBD2	CSVQPSGRPSYEQYF	TGCAGCGTCCAACCTAGCGGGAGGCCCTCCTACGAGCAGTACTTC
TRBJ2-2	once	TRBV3-1/TRBV3-2	.	CASSRYLGQATGELFF	TGTGCCAGCAGCCGATACCTTGGACAAGCCACCGGGGAGCTGTTTTTT
TRBJ2-3	.	TRBV3-1/TRBV3-2	.	CASSLRLEDTQYF	TGTGCCAGCAGCCTCAGACTTGAAGATACGCAGTATTTT
TRBJ2-7	.	TRBV7-3	TRBD2	CASSLGTTDSYEQYF	TGTGCCAGCAGCTTGGGGACTACCGACTCCTACGAGCAGTACTTC
TRBJ2-6	.	TRBV13	TRBD1	CASSNVLGGRLGRYSGANVLTF	TGTGCCAGCAGCAACGTCCTAGGGGGCCGCTTAGGAAGATACTCTGGGGCCAACGTCCTGACTTTC
TRBJ1-2	.	TRBV19	.	CASSILGTNNGYTF	TGTGCCAGTAGTATCCTCGGGACAAACAATGGCTACACCTTC
TRBJ2-3	.	TRBV6-5	.	CASSQTRVRNTQYF	TGTGCCAGCAGTCAAACGAGGGTGAGAAATACGCAGTATTTT
TRBJ1-4	.	TRBV5-4	.	CASSLGGIGEKLFF	TGTGCCAGCAGCTTAGGAGGGATTGGTGAAAAACTGTTTTTT
TRBJ2-1	.	TRBV10-2	.	CASSESMASINYNEQFF	TGCGCCAGCAGTGAGTCGATGGCTAGCATCAATTACAATGAGCAGTTCTTC
TRBJ2-1	.	TRBV18	TRBD2	CASSQGTSGRYNEQFF	TGTGCCAGCTCACAAGGGACTAGCGGGAGATACAATGAGCAGTTCTTC
TRBJ2-2	.	TRBV2	.	CASLQGNTGELFF	TGTGCCAGCTTGCAGGGTAACACCGGGGAGCTGTTTTTT
TRBJ2-5	.	TRBV5-4	.	CASSTVDSQTQYF	TGTGCCAGCAGCACCGTGGACAGCCAGACCCAGTACTTC
TRBJ2-1	.	TRBV6-5	TRBD2	CASNLAGSQFF	TGTGCCAGCAACCTAGCGGGCAGTCAGTTCTTC
TRBJ2-5	.	TRBV11-3	TRBD2	CASSTSGGSLGTQYF	TGTGCCAGCAGTACCTCTGGCGGGAGTCTGGGGACCCAGTACTTC
TRBJ2-3	.	TRBV18	.	CASSPSSRNPIGDTQYF	TGTGCCAGCTCACCAAGCTCGCGGAACCCTATTGGGGATACGCAGTATTTT
TRBJ2-2	once	TRBV24-1	.	CATRTGYTGELFF	TGTGCCACCCGAACAGGGTACACCGGGGAGCTGTTTTTT
TRBJ1-6	.	TRBV5-1	TRBD1	CASSLEGQGNSPLHF	TGCGCCAGCAGCTTGGAGGGACAGGGAAATTCACCCCTCCACTTT
TRBJ1-1	.	TRBV6-5	.	CASSYRSAWDTEAFF	TGTGCCAGCAGTTATAGATCAGCGTGGGACACTGAAGCTTTCTTT
TRBJ2-3	.	TRBV15	TRBD2	CATSLRRSGRDGSTDTQYF	TGTGCCACCAGCCTCCGCCGTAGCGGGAGAGACGGAAGCACAGATACGCAGTATTTT
TRBJ1-2	.	TRBV29-1	TRBD1	CSAEGQGHYGYTF	TGCAGCGCCGAGGGACAGGGACACTATGGCTACACCTTC
TRBJ2-1	once	TRBV24-1	.	CATSDPGHATPNEQFF	TGTGCCACCAGTGACCCGGGACACGCAACCCCCAATGAGCAGTTCTTC
TRBJ1-5	.	TRBV2	.	CASSGQNSNQPQHF	TGTGCCAGCAGTGGACAGAATAGCAATCAGCCCCAGCATTTT
TRBJ1-4	.	TRBV13	.	CASSFERASNEKLFF	TGTGCCAGCAGCTTCGAGCGGGCGTCTAATGAAAAACTGTTTTTT
TRBJ2-1	.	TRBV6-4	.	CASSDEAGLYNEQFF	TGTGCCAGCAGTGACGAGGCGGGGCTGTACAATGAGCAGTTCTTC
TRBJ1-2	.	TRBV5-4	.	CASSLRQTFYGYTF	TGTGCCAGCAGCTTGCGGCAGACTTTCTATGGCTACACCTTC
TRBJ2-3	.	TRBV5-6	.	CASSLELASGTDTQYF	TGTGCCAGCAGCTTGGAGTTGGCTAGCGGCACAGATACGCAGTATTTT
TRBJ2-1	.	TRBV30	TRBD2	CAWSAGTSENNEQFF	TGTGCCTGGAGTGCCGGGACTAGCGAAAACAATGAGCAGTTCTTC
TRBJ1-4	.	TRBV14	.	CASSQEPPGLFF	TGTGCCAGCAGCCAAGAACCCCCAGGACTGTTTTTT
TRBJ2-3	.	TRBV7-3	.	CASSLTSAQTDTQYF	TGTGCCAGCAGCTTAACTAGCGCACAAACAGATACGCAGTATTTT
TRBJ1-5	.	TRBV27	.	CASSLGGRGGQPQHF	TGTGCCAGCAGTTTAGGGGGGCGCGGGGGTCAGCCCCAGCATTTT
TRBJ2-1	.	TRBV7-8	TRBD1	CASSLALGQGYNEQFF	TGTGCCAGCAGCTTAGCCCTGGGACAGGGGTACAATGAGCAGTTCTTC
TRBJ1-6	.	TRBV7-8	.	CASSLGVTGYYSPLHF	TGTGCCAGCAGCTTGGGAGTGACAGGTTATTATTCACCCCTCCACTTT
TRBJ1-6	many	TRBV4-1	.	CASSQDLTLFGSPLHF	TGCGCCAGCAGCCAAGATTTAACCCTTTTCGGTTCACCCCTCCACTTT
TRBJ2-1	.	TRBV6-1	TRBD1	CASSEARDRANEQFF	TGTGCCAGCAGTGAAGCTCGGGACAGGGCCAATGAGCAGTTCTTC
TRBJ1-5	.	TRBV7-9	.	CASSGDSTNQPQHF	TGTGCCAGCAGCGGGGACTCCACCAATCAGCCCCAGCATTTT
TRBJ2-1	.	TRBV2	TRBD2	CASRLAGPYNEQFF	TGTGCCAGCAGACTAGCGGGACCCTACAATGAGCAGTTCTTC
TRBJ2-1	few	TRBV29-1	.	CSVLGHSFSYNEQFF	TGCAGCGTGCTGGGACACTCGTTCTCCTACAATGAGCAGTTCTTC
TRBJ2-2	.	TRBV10-3	TRBD2	CATLGLAKNTGELFF	TGTGCCACCCTGGGACTAGCGAAGAACACCGGGGAGCTGTTTTTT
TRBJ2-7	.	TRBV6-6	TRBD2	CASSYSGLAGTYEQYF	TGTGCCAGCAGTTACTCCGGACTAGCGGGAACCTACGAGCAGTACTTC
TRBJ1-2	.	TRBV12-3/TRBV12-4	.	CASSFPGGGGYTF	TGTGCCAGCAGTTTTCCGGGGGGTGGTGGCTACACCTTC
TRBJ1-6	.	TRBV21-1	.	CASSKALQGANNSPLHF	TGTGCCAGCAGCAAAGCGCTACAGGGGGCGAATAATTCACCCCTCCACTTT
TRBJ2-7	.	TRBV21-1	.	CASSLQPTLSYEQYF	TGTGCCAGCAGCCTACAGCCGACCCTCTCCTACGAGCAGTACTTC
TRBJ2-7	.	TRBV6-5	.	CASRRSATLYF	TGTGCCAGCAGACGCAGCGCTACGTTGTACTTC
TRBJ1-5	.	TRBV21-1	.	CASSKGQDSNQPQHF	TGTGCCAGCAGCAAAGGCCAGGATTCCAATCAGCCCCAGCATTTT
TRBJ2-7	.	TRBV11-2	.	CASSSGVGYEQYF	TGTGCCAGCAGCTCAGGGGTAGGCTACGAGCAGTACTTC
TRBJ2-5	.	TRBV18	TRBD1	CASSPGQTGTQYF	TGTGCCAGCTCACCGGGACAGACTGGGACCCAGTACTTC
TRBJ2-7	.	TRBV11-3	.	CASSLLRTTYEQYF	TGTGCCAGCAGCCTCCTGCGGACTACCTACGAGCAGTACTTC
TRBJ1-1	.	TRBV18	.	CASSPPWTQNTEAFF	TGTGCCAGCTCACCACCGTGGACACAAAACACTGAAGCTTTCTTT